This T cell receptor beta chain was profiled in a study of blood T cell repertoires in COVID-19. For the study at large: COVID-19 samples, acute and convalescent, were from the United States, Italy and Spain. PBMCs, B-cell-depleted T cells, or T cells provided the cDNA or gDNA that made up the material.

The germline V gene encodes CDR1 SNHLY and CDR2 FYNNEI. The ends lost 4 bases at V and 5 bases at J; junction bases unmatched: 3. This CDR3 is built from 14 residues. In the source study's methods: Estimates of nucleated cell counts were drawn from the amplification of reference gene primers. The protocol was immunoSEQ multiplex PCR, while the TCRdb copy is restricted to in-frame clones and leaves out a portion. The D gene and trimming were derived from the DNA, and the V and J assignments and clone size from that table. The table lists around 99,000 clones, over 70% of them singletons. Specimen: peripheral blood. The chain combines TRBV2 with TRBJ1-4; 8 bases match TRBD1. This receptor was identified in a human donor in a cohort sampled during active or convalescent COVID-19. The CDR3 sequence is CASSVQGANEKLFF. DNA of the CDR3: TGTGCCAGCAGTGTTCAGGGGGCCAATGAAAAACTGTTTTTT.